Below, 20 T cell receptor beta chains from the same sample are listed, as sequenced in a study of regulatory and conventional T cells in RAG deficiency. Repertoires were generated with immunoSEQ multiplex PCR, while TCRdb's copy carries only in-frame clones and drops some. The sample consists of roughly 10,000 clones, about 95% of them appearing once. Conventional CD4+ T cells were sorted from blood as CD25-low CD127-high cells. The sequencing sample was made of CD4+ effector T cells sorted from blood. Source of these receptors: a human donor with RAG deficiency presenting as severe combined immunodeficiency.

This chain links TRBV7-8 with TRBJ1-1; 7 nucleotides align to TRBD1. The CDR3 length is 15 residues. The V gene end was trimmed by 4 bases and the J gene end by 0 bases; junction bases not matched to a gene: 5. Germline CDR1 SGHVS, CDR2 FQNEAQ. As DNA, the CDR3 is TGTGCCAGCAGCTATCAGGGGGTCCTGAACACTGAAGCTTTCTTT. It encodes CASSYQGVLNTEAFF. The full variable domain, its missing parts supplied by reference TRBV7-8 and TRBJ1-1, is GAGVSQSPRYKVAKRGQDVALRCDPISGHVSLFWYQQALGQGPEFLTYFQNEAQLDKSGLPSDRFFAERPEGSVSTLKIQRTQQEDSAVYLCASSYQGVLNTEAFFGQGTRLTVV.

This sequence joins TRBV5-4 and TRBJ2-5; TRBD1 agrees at 8 bases. The junction had 6 bases not matched to a gene; V was cut back by 4 bases and J by 1 base. This CDR3 comprises 15 residues. Per germline, CDR1 SGHNT and CDR2 YYREEE (reference sequence). The CDR3 loop is CASSRDRQFQETQYF. The CDR3 DNA reads TGTGCCAGCAGCCGGGACAGGCAGTTCCAAGAGACCCAGTACTTC.

This clone appeared once. The rearrangement links TRBV19 to TRBJ2-4; D gene unclear. CDR3 length equals 12 residues. Germline V gives CDR1 LNHDA, CDR2 SQIVND (reference sequence). Trimming took 6 bases from V and 8 from J, leaving 11 bases between them. The CDR3 loop reads CASSSEGYIQYF. The DNA of the CDR3 is TGTGCCAGTAGCTCGGAAGGGTACATTCAGTACTTC.

V gene TRBV7-2 combines with J gene TRBJ2-1; possibly TRBD1 or TRBD2 for D (5 bases each). Per the germline V gene, CDR1 is SGHTA and CDR2 is FQGNSA. The ends were cut back, 5 bases at V and 6 bases at J, with 11 bases in the middle. This CDR3 has 13 residues. CDR3 nucleotides: TGTGCCAGCAGCATTAGAGGGACCAATGAGCAGTTCTTC. It yields the protein CASSIRGTNEQFF.

The V gene is TRBV27, the J gene TRBJ2-1; possibly TRBD1 for D (5 bases). V lost 6 bases and J 3 bases, leaving 6 bases between the germline ends. Per germline, CDR1 MNHEY and CDR2 SMNVEV (reference sequence). The CDR3 extends over 12 amino acids. The CDR3 sequence is CASRDNYNEQFF. The DNA for the CDR3 is TGTGCCAGCAGGGACAACTACAATGAGCAGTTCTTC.

V usage is TRBV10-3 and J usage is TRBJ2-6; D uncertain. CDR1 is ENHRY, CDR2 SYGVKD, per germline. Deletions cut 6 bases from V and 3 bases from J, with 6 bases between. The CDR3 extends over 13 amino acids. The CDR3: CAIRGYGANVLTF. The CDR3 DNA reads as TGTGCCATCAGGGGTTATGGGGCCAACGTCCTGACTTTC.

The chain has TRBV5-1 and TRBJ2-1; D ambiguous. This CDR3 has 12 amino acids. CDR1 and CDR2 from the germline V gene are SGHRS and YFSETQ. V was pared by 4 bases and J by 7 bases, with 9 bases between. CDR3 DNA: TGCGCCAGCAGCATATCCAAGAATGAGCAGTTCTTC. Encoded protein: CASSISKNEQFF.

The gene calls are TRBV4-3 and TRBJ2-3; D gene uncertain. Trimming removed 1 base from V and 2 bases from J, with 7 bases in between. There are 14 residues in the CDR3. Germline V gene data show CDR1 as LGHNA and CDR2 as YSLEER. The CDR3 sequence is CASSQGLLTDTQYF. In DNA form, the CDR3 reads TGCGCCAGCAGCCAAGGACTCCTCACAGATACGCAGTATTTT.

The rearrangement uses TRBV4-1 and TRBJ2-5, with 10 bases identical to TRBD1. From germline, CDR1 is MGHRA and CDR2 YSYEKL. With V trimmed by 5 bases and J by 5 bases, 11 bases remained unmatched. The CDR3 sequence is 16 residues long. In DNA, the CDR3 is TGCGCCAGCAGCACCCCGGGACAGGGGACCGGGGAGACCCAGTACTTC. It encodes CASSTPGQGTGETQYF.

This chain connects TRBV2 to TRBJ2-1, with TRBD1 matching over 12 bases. Looked up from germline, CDR1 is SNHLY and CDR2 is FYNNEI. The CDR3 contains 13 residues. Trimming took 6 bases from V and 9 from J; bases not matched to a gene: 3. The CDR3 reads CASSGTGGAEQFF. The CDR3 nucleotides read TGTGCCAGCAGCGGGACAGGGGGCGCTGAGCAGTTCTTC. The full variable domain, with the rest looked up from reference TRBV2 and TRBJ2-1, is EPEVTQTPSHQVTQMGQEVILRCVPISNHLYFYWYRQILGQKVEFLVSFYNNEISEKSEIFDDQFSVERPDGSNFTLKIRSTKLEDSAMYFCASSGTGGAEQFFGPGTRLTVL.

The rearrangement joins TRBV2 to TRBJ2-5; the D gene could be TRBD1 or TRBD2 (5 bases each). Trimming took off 10 bases at V and 3 bases at J, with 9 bases between the two ends. The length of the CDR3 is 11 residues. The V gene's germline CDR1 is SNHLY and CDR2 FYNNEI. CDR3 bases: TGTGCCACCCGAGGGGAAGAGACCCAGTACTTC. It encodes CATRGEETQYF.

The V gene is TRBV7-2, the J gene TRBJ1-4; the D is unclear. The CDR3 runs 13 residues. With 1 base removed from V and 2 bases from J, the gap between germline ends came to 2 bases. Looked up from germline, CDR1 is SGHTA and CDR2 is FQGNSA. The CDR3 loop is CASSLDTNEKLFF. The CDR3 nucleotides read TGTGCCAGCAGCTTAGACACTAATGAAAAACTGTTTTTT.

The CDR3 coding sequence is TGTGCCAGCACAGGGTCGGATGGCTACACCTTC. Amino acids: CASTGSDGYTF. The chain links TRBV2 to TRBJ1-2; possibly TRBD1 for D (5 bases). Trimming removed 7 bases at V and 6 bases at J, with 9 bases between. Per germline, CDR1 SNHLY and CDR2 FYNNEI. This CDR3 region has 11 residues.

Only a few counts were recorded for this clone. The CDR3 coding sequence is TGTGCCAGCAGCTTGGACGTCTCTGGGGCCAACGTCCTGACTTTC. The encoded protein is CASSLDVSGANVLTF. The chain is built from TRBV5-4 and TRBJ2-6; D is unclear. The germline V and J ends were trimmed by 0 bases and 0 bases, with 4 bases remaining between them. The CDR3 extends over 15 amino acids. The germline V gene encodes CDR1 SGHNT and CDR2 YYREEE (reference sequence).

This chain links TRBV7-2 with TRBJ2-2; D ambiguous. This CDR3 contains 14 residues. The germline CDR1 and CDR2 sequences are SGHTA and FQGNSA. Trimming left V 4 bases short and J 5 bases short, with 11 bases between. The CDR3 is CASSSSRVTGELFF. The DNA of the CDR3 is TGTGCCAGCAGCTCCTCACGAGTGACCGGGGAGCTGTTTTTT. Full variable domain (remainder filled in from reference TRBV7-2 and TRBJ2-2): GAGVSQSPSNKVTEKGKDVELRCDPISGHTALYWYRQSLGQGLEFLIYFQGNSAPDKSGLPSDRFSAERTGGSVSTLTIQRTQQEDSAVYLCASSSSRVTGELFFGEGSRLTVL.

The rearrangement joins TRBV11-2 to TRBJ2-1, with D tentatively TRBD1 (6 bases). There are 12 residues in the CDR3. Per the germline V gene, CDR1 is SGHAT and CDR2 is FQNNGV. Trimming removed 5 bases at V and 10 bases at J, with 12 bases between. The CDR3 protein is CASSPLGQEQFF. DNA of the CDR3: TGTGCCAGCAGCCCTCTCGGACAGGAGCAGTTCTTC. The full variable domain, rest sourced from reference TRBV11-2 and TRBJ2-1, is EAGVAQSPRYKIIEKRQSVAFWCNPISGHATLYWYQQILGQGPKLLIQFQNNGVVDDSQLPKDRFSAERLKGVDSTLKIQPAKLEDSAVYLCASSPLGQEQFFGPGTRLTVL.

This chain's CDR3 is CASSSNGGYGYTF. CDR3 DNA: TGTGCCAGCAGCTCGAATGGAGGATATGGCTACACCTTC. V usage is TRBV7-2 and J usage is TRBJ1-2; D unclear. CDR3 size: 13 residues. The V end lost 4 bases, the J end lost 5 bases, and 11 bases lay between the germline ends. Germline assignment: CDR1 SGHTA and CDR2 FQGNSA.

This CDR3 is CASSQDRNYGYTF. The CDR3 region has the DNA TGCGCCAGCAGCCAAGATCGGAACTATGGCTACACCTTC. This chain connects TRBV4-3 to TRBJ1-2; D is unresolved. Germline V CDR1 and CDR2: LGHNA, YSLEER. CDR3 length: 13 residues. V lost 0 bases, J lost 2 bases, and 4 bases lay in between.

V and J are TRBV10-3 and TRBJ2-1, with D unresolved. The germline V gene encodes CDR1 ENHRY and CDR2 SYGVKD. This CDR3 region has 12 residues. The V end lost 0 bases, the J end lost 8 bases, and 5 bases lay between the germline ends. The CDR3 protein is CAISESGYEQFF. DNA of the CDR3: TGTGCCATCAGTGAGTCGGGGTATGAGCAGTTCTTC.

This clone was counted a single time. The chain carries TRBV4-2 and TRBJ2-5, with TRBD1 matching 10 bases. Germline-derived CDR1 and CDR2 are LGHNA and YNFKEQ. The J segment lost 2 bases and the V segment lost 3 bases, leaving 3 bases of the junction unmatched. The CDR3 loop spans 15 amino acids. The CDR3 spells CASSHLDRGQETQYF. The CDR3, as DNA: TGTGCCAGCAGCCACCTGGACAGGGGGCAAGAGACCCAGTACTTC.